Shown below are 4 T cell receptor beta chains from a single sample sequenced in a study of blood T cell repertoires in COVID-19. Profiled with immunoSEQ multiplex PCR; TCRdb holds only in-frame clones, not every one. The sample has around 19,000 clones, around 90% seen once. Input material: peripheral blood. The receptors derive from a human donor in a cohort sampled during active COVID-19. The donor label of this sample is uncertain.

The chain combines TRBV7-9 with TRBJ1-5, with 10 bases identical to TRBD1. This CDR3 has 14 amino acids. Per germline, CDR1 SEHNR and CDR2 FQNEAQ (reference sequence). The ends lost 5 bases at V and 9 bases at J; junction bases unmatched: 7. CDR3 sequence: CASSAGTGDRPQHF. CDR3 DNA: TGTGCCAGCAGCGCGGGGACAGGGGATAGGCCCCAGCATTTT.

The genes are TRBV6-4 and TRBJ2-2, with D uncertain. The CDR3 runs 16 residues. V was pared by 0 bases and J by 5 bases, with 13 bases between. Germline CDR1 MRHNA, CDR2 SNTAGT. The CDR3 spells CASSDSGPPRTGELFF. CDR3 coding DNA: TGTGCCAGCAGTGACTCAGGCCCCCCGAGGACCGGGGAGCTGTTTTTT.

The chain links TRBV7-3 to TRBJ2-1; D is possibly TRBD2 (5 bases). The CDR3 loop spans 14 amino acids. Germline CDR1 is SGHTA and CDR2 is FQGTGA. Trimming stripped 2 bases from V and 6 bases from J, with 11 bases between. Here the CDR3 DNA reads TGTGCCAGCAGCTTATCGACTAACATCAATGAGCAGTTCTTC. Translated, it gives CASSLSTNINEQFF. Complete variable domain (other parts from reference TRBV7-3 and TRBJ2-1): GAGVSQTPSNKVTEKGKYVELRCDPISGHTALYWYRQSLGQGPEFLIYFQGTGAADDSGLPNDRFFAVRPEGSVSTLKIQRTERGDSAVYLCASSLSTNINEQFFGPGTRLTVL.

This clone was detected only a few times. The CDR3 loop is CSASAWRSGANVLTF. The CDR3 region has the DNA TGCAGTGCTAGTGCGTGGCGGTCCGGGGCCAACGTCCTGACTTTC. The V gene is TRBV20-1, the J gene TRBJ2-6; D not resolved. Germline CDR1 and CDR2: DFQATT and SNEGSKA (reference sequence). This CDR3 has 15 amino acids. The V and J ends lost 3 bases and 4 bases respectively, with 13 bases between them.